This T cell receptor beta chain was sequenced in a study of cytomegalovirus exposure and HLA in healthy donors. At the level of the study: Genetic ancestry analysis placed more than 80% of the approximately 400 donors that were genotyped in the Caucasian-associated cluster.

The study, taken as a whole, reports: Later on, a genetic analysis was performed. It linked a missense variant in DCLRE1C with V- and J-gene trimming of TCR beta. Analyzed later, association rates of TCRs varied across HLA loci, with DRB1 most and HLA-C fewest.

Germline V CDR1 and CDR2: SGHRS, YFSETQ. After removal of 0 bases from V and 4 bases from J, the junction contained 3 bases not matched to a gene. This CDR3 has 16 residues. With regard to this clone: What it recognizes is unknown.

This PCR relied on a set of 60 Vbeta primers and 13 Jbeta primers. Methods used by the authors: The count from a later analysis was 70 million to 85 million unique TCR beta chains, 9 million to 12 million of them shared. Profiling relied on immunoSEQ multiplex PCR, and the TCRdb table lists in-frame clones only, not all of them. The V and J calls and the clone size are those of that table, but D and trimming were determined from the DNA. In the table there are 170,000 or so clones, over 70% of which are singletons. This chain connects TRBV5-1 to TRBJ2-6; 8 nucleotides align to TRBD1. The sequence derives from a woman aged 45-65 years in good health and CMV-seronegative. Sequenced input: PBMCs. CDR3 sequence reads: CASSLDRGSGANVLTF. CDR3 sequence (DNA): TGCGCCAGCAGCTTGGACAGGGGGAGCGGGGCCAACGTCCTGACTTTC.